This T cell receptor (beta chain) was sequenced during a study of cytomegalovirus exposure and HLA in healthy donors. Whole-study results and caveats: It was reported in a later analysis that an Asian-associated ancestry cluster showed fewer N-insertions than the roughly 670-donor mean. In an earlier analysis, most TCR beta V segments were productive about 87% or about 30% of the time.

The CDR3 consists of 16 residues. Germline-derived CDR1 and CDR2 are MNHEY and SMNVEV (reference sequence). The V segment lost 6 bases and the J segment 1 base; nucleotides outside the gene matches: 6. Details on this clone: No antigen is known for it.

60 Vbeta and 13 Jbeta primers were used in PCR. Study processing details: The authors later counted 75 million to 90 million unique TCR beta chains, 9.5 million to 11 million of them shared. TCRdb's copy holds only in-frame clones and misses some; the assay was immunoSEQ multiplex PCR. V, J and clone size are taken as reported in that table, and D and trimming were inferred from the DNA itself. The sample comprises about 150,000 clones, 73% of which are singletons, and 1.5% to 2% rests with the top ten. The sample comprised PBMCs. The sequence derives from a woman aged 18-29 years in good health and CMV-seronegative. The chain uses TRBV27 and TRBJ2-5; 12 nucleotides agree with TRBD2. The CDR3 region has the DNA TGTGCCAGCAGGGAGTCTAGCGGGGGGGGCCAAGAGACCCAGTACTTC. This translates into CASRESSGGGQETQYF.